This T cell receptor (beta chain) originates from a study of T cell responses to AZD1222 COVID-19 vaccine. Points from the study as a whole: Sampling that yielded the repertoires occurred only after the peak T cell response.

Trimming cost V 2 bases and J 9 bases; bases outside gene matches: 14. The CDR3 extends over 18 amino acids. This table comes from immunoSEQ multiplex PCR, and its TCRdb copy is limited to in-frame clones, with some not included. This sample carries more than 100,000 clones, 92% of them seen once, and the ten largest clones take around 1.7%. This clone came up once. Its matching antigen is unknown. The clonotype comes from an adult in good health. Sequenced material: peripheral blood, taken on day 0 of AZD1222 vaccination. J is TRBJ2-1 and V is TRBV23-1, with 12 bases aligning to TRBD1. TRBV23-1 counts as an open reading frame of uncertain function. For the CDR3, the DNA is TGCGCCAGCAGTCAACCAACCAGGGGGGACAGGGGGCTGACTGAGCAGTTCTTC. Encoded protein: CASSQPTRGDRGLTEQFF.